This TCR beta chain derives from a study of T cells in Graves' hyperthyroidism and ophthalmopathy. At least 3 on the Clinical Activity Score was recorded for ophthalmopathy patients, who also had NOSPECS grade at least 4 and duration under 3 months. Uncontrolled infection, other autoimmune disease, pregnancy and lactation each barred patients from inclusion. Whole-study findings and limits: A 13 V-J model separated ophthalmopathy from stable hyperthyroidism.

The CDR3 length is 13 residues. CDR1 is SGHDT, CDR2 YYEEEE, per germline. Trimming pared 6 bases from V and 5 bases from J, leaving 14 bases between. In regard to this clonotype: The antigen is unknown.

The source material, RNA transcripts, was used to amplify TCR beta CDR3 regions. TCR CDR3 underwent first-round RT-PCR with the HTBI primer set. TCRdb independently ran MiXCR on the multiplex PCR reads; one entry per CDR3 protein. Of under 600,000 distinct CDR3 sequences in the sample, 16% were seen once. V and J are TRBV5-6 and TRBJ1-1; tentative D call: TRBD1 (6 bases). This TCR was sampled from a woman aged 40 to 50 with Graves' ophthalmopathy. The sequencing sample was made of blood. This chain's CDR3 is CASINRVRTEAFF. The DNA for the CDR3 is TGTGCCAGCATCAACAGGGTTCGGACTGAAGCTTTCTTT.